This T cell receptor beta chain derives from a study of vaccination and CD4 T cells after COVID-19. Looking at the study overall: Subjects got two shots of BNT162b2 or mRNA-1273 vaccine. A CEFX pool, an HIV-1 Nef pool, or no peptide went to control cultures. A median of approximately 75 days (range 14 to 241) separated dose two from the taking of post-vaccine samples.

This clonotype came up a few times. The antigen is unknown. A junction boundary mismatches the germline segment, possibly from a read error. The Oncomine TCR Beta short-read assay was what sequenced the DNA obtained from cultured CD4+ T cells. The source of extracted genomic DNA was cultured CD4+ T cells. TCRdb fed the PCR reads into MiXCR, producing one record per CDR3 protein. In the table there are about 8,800 distinct CDR3 sequences, about 32% of which are singletons. The treatment is: approximately 9-day PBMC culture with coronavirus spike peptide pools or control peptides (ViraFEST assay). One should note that the unexposed donor's CD4+ T cells were collected before the COVID-19 pandemic (2011-2018). Half the medium was replaced with fresh IL-2 medium on days 3 and 7. Germline assignment: CDR1 DFQATT and CDR2 SNEGSKA (reference sequence). The CDR3 consists of 13 residues.

The V and J genes are TRBV20-1 and TRBJ2-7, with 14 bases aligning to TRBD2. Sequencing was performed on CD4+ T cells from blood, cultured in vitro. This receptor was taken from a human donor in good health. The CDR3 spells CSVSGTSGRSVDF. The CDR3 DNA is TGCAGTGTATCCGGGACTAGCGGGAGATCGGTAGACTTC.